This T cell receptor (beta chain) came from a study of tumor and adjacent non-tumor tissue in lung cancer. The wider study: Histology: around twelve adenocarcinoma, a couple of squamous cell carcinoma, 1 small cell lung cancer.

RNA was extracted from bulk tissue without any cell sorting. Donors were chemotherapy-naive, newly diagnosed lung cancer surgical patients in China, August–late 2014. A modified ARM-PCR protocol with three rounds of nested PCR amplified TCRbeta. TCRdb processed the multiplex PCR reads anew with MiXCR; each CDR3 protein has one entry. The sample lists around 200,000 distinct CDR3 sequences; 71% were seen once. Germline V gene lookup returns CDR1 SGHAT and CDR2 FQNNGV. Between the trimmed V and J ends, which lost 5 bases and 12 bases, there was a span of 22 bases. The CDR3 spans 15 residues. The receptor was isolated from a man in his sixties with non-small cell lung cancer. Sequencing used lung tumor tissue. This rearrangement joins TRBV11-2 to TRBJ2-2, with D perhaps TRBD2 (5 bases). The CDR3 DNA reads as TGTGCCAGCAGCGGGTCGGGGATAAACACCGTGAAGCTGTTTTTT. Protein: CASSGSGINTVKLFF.